This entry lists 30 T cell receptor beta chains sequenced from one sample in a study of blood T cells in healthy people across ages. A sample-barcoded 5' primer and a J-beta primer mix were used in a second PCR of roughly 6 to 12 cycles. TCRdb fed the 5' RACE reads into MiXCR, producing one record per CDR3 protein. The data show about 1.8 million distinct CDR3 sequences, around half seen once. The specimen sequenced was blood. The receptors were gathered from a woman in her forties in good health.

About this clonotype itself: One end of the junction is discordant with germline, which a read error may explain. The chain employs TRBV5-1 and TRBJ2-5; D perhaps matches TRBD1 (5 bases). Germline CDR1 and CDR2: SGHRS and YFSETQ. The length of the CDR3 is 16 residues. CDR3 in amino acids: CASKPTVKHHQETQNF. DNA for the CDR3: TGCGCCAGCAAGCCGACAGTCAAGCACCATCAAGAGACCCAGAACTTC. Combining the CDR3 with reference TRBV5-1 and TRBJ2-5 gives the whole variable domain KAGVTQTPRYLIKTRGQQVTLSCSPISGHRSVSWYQQTPGQGLQFLFEYFSETQRNKGNFPGRFSGRQFSNSRSEMNVSTLELGDSALYLCASKPTVKHHQETQNFGPGTRLLVL.

Of note for this clonotype: At one end the junction does not follow the germline gene, possibly because of a read error. The chain recombines TRBV6-2 or TRBV6-3 with TRBJ2-7; D is ambiguous. Germline values: CDR1 MNHEY, CDR2 SVGEGT. CDR3 length: 15 residues. The CDR3 loop is CAGSFRSGPTYEQYF. In DNA form, the CDR3 reads TGTGCCGGCAGCTTTCGTTCCGGGCCAACCTACGAGCAGTACTTC.

V gene TRBV10-3 combines with J gene TRBJ1-4; possibly TRBD1 for D (6 bases). Trimming stripped 0 bases from V and 6 bases from J, with 8 bases between. In germline, CDR1 is ENHRY, CDR2 SYGVKD. This CDR3 has 14 amino acids. In DNA, the CDR3 is TGTGCCATCAGTGAGTCCAGGGGTGATGAAAAACTGTTTTTT. It yields the protein CAISESRGDEKLFF.

The chain is built from TRBV4-3 and TRBJ2-3, with D perhaps being TRBD1 or TRBD2 (5 bases each). There are 17 residues in the CDR3. Trimming pared 0 bases from V and 6 bases from J, leaving 19 bases between. From germline, CDR1 is LGHNA and CDR2 YSLEER. CDR3 sequence reads: CASSQDLPGTARDTQYF. CDR3 bases: TGCGCCAGCAGCCAAGATCTCCCCGGGACCGCTCGTGATACGCAGTATTTT.

The sample holds a few counts of this clonotype. V is TRBV7-4 and J is TRBJ2-4, with D hard to call. The length of the CDR3 is 16 residues. The V end lost 5 bases, the J end lost 0 bases, and 14 bases lay between the germline ends. In germline, CDR1 is SGHVT, CDR2 SQSDAQ. In DNA, the CDR3 is TGTGCCAGCAGCCATCTCGGCAGTCTAGCCAAAAACATTCAGTACTTC. Protein sequence: CASSHLGSLAKNIQYF.

The chain links TRBV27 to TRBJ1-2; D unclear. The CDR3 spans 14 residues. Germline assignment: CDR1 MNHEY and CDR2 SMNVEV (reference sequence). V lost 2 bases and J 4 bases, leaving 11 bases between the germline ends. The chain's CDR3 is CASSLMGGSYGYTF. The CDR3 DNA is TGTGCCAGCAGTTTAATGGGCGGGAGCTATGGCTACACCTTC.

This sequence joins TRBV25-1 and TRBJ1-6; D perhaps matches TRBD1 (5 bases). The CDR3 extends over 16 amino acids. Trimming stripped 3 bases from V and 7 bases from J, with 16 bases between. From germline, CDR1 is MGHDK and CDR2 SYGVNS. CDR3 sequence reads: CASSDIAGTGNSPLHF. The CDR3, as DNA: TGTGCCAGCAGTGATATCGCTGGGACGGGGAATTCACCCCTCCACTTT. Full variable domain (rest looked up from reference TRBV25-1 and TRBJ1-6): EADIYQTPRYLVIGTGKKITLECSQTMGHDKMYWYQQDPGMELHLIHYSYGVNSTEKGDLSSESTVSRIRTEHFPLTLESARPSHTSQYLCASSDIAGTGNSPLHFGNGTRLTVT.

The chain uses TRBV28 and TRBJ2-3; D call uncertain. Germline CDR1 and CDR2: MDHEN and SYDVKM. The V gene lost 8 bases and the J gene lost 7 bases, with 19 bases spanning the gap. The CDR3 runs 14 residues. The CDR3 spells CASLGGRSRHTQYF. The CDR3 nucleotides read TGTGCCAGCCTCGGTGGACGTTCTAGGCATACGCAGTATTTT.

The chain joins TRBV12-3 or TRBV12-4 to TRBJ2-3; 9 nucleotides align to TRBD2. Trimming took 2 bases from V and 1 from J; bases not matched to a gene: 10. The CDR3 runs 18 residues. In nucleotides, the CDR3 is TGTGCCAGCAGTTTATACGGACTAGCGAGTATCGGCACAGATACGCAGTATTTT. Protein sequence: CASSLYGLASIGTDTQYF.

This clonotype was detected only a few times. J is TRBJ2-5 and V is TRBV13, with D possibly being TRBD1 (5 bases). CDR3 length equals 17 residues. CDR1 PRHDT and CDR2 FYEKMQ come from the germline V gene (reference sequence). Deletions cut 1 base from V and 0 bases from J, with 15 bases between. CDR3 protein: CASSLDSRGPHQETQYF. Written as DNA, the CDR3 is TGTGCCAGCAGCTTAGATTCAAGGGGCCCCCACCAAGAGACCCAGTACTTC.

V usage is TRBV5-1 and J usage is TRBJ2-1; D possibly corresponds to TRBD1 (6 bases). Per germline, CDR1 SGHRS and CDR2 YFSETQ. The CDR3 totals 15 residues. Trimming left V 4 bases short and J 4 bases short, with 15 bases between. In DNA form, the CDR3 reads TGCGCCAGCAGCGGAGCAGGGGTTGGGTACAATGAGCAGTTCTTC. Protein product: CASSGAGVGYNEQFF. The whole variable domain, remainder taken from reference TRBV5-1 and TRBJ2-1, is KAGVTQTPRYLIKTRGQQVTLSCSPISGHRSVSWYQQTPGQGLQFLFEYFSETQRNKGNFPGRFSGRQFSNSRSEMNVSTLELGDSALYLCASSGAGVGYNEQFFGPGTRLTVL.

In its sample, this clonotype was seen a few times. J is TRBJ2-7 and V is TRBV29-1; maybe TRBD2 (6 bases). Trimming removed 5 bases at V and 2 bases at J, with 19 bases between. The CDR3 consists of 15 residues. From germline, CDR1 is SQVTM and CDR2 ANQGSEA. This chain's CDR3 is CSVSNRASEPYEQYF. The CDR3 bases are TGCAGCGTTTCGAATAGGGCTAGCGAGCCCTACGAGCAGTACTTC.

The rearrangement links TRBV25-1 to TRBJ2-3; D is ambiguous. This CDR3 is built from 15 residues. Looked up from germline, CDR1 is MGHDK and CDR2 is SYGVNS. V was cut by 2 bases and J by 2 bases, with 11 bases left in between. For the CDR3, the DNA is TGTGCCAGCAGTGAACACGACTTACTCACAGATACGCAGTATTTT. It yields the protein CASSEHDLLTDTQYF.

The chain carries TRBV12-3 or TRBV12-4 and TRBJ2-3, with D tentatively TRBD1 (6 bases). V lost 7 bases to trimming and J lost 8 bases, with 16 bases between them. The CDR3 contains 13 residues. The CDR3 DNA follows: TGTGCCAGCACCACAAGGGGGAAAGGTACGCAGTATTTT. It codes for CASTTRGKGTQYF.

In this sample, this clonotype turned up a few times. The chain has TRBV7-2 and TRBJ2-6, with 9 positions matching TRBD1. The ends lost 1 base at V and 0 bases at J; junction bases unmatched: 10. Germline V gene sequence: CDR1 SGHTA, CDR2 FQGNSA. CDR3 length: 20 residues. The CDR3 DNA sequence: TGTGCCAGCAGCTTAGTAGTACGGACAGGGGCCGACTCTGGGGCCAACGTCCTGACTTTC. It encodes CASSLVVRTGADSGANVLTF.

The sample holds one count of this clonotype. This sequence joins TRBV12-3 or TRBV12-4 and TRBJ1-1, with D hard to call. Between the trimmed V and J ends, which lost 3 bases and 11 bases, there was a span of 13 bases. The CDR3 runs 12 residues. DNA of the CDR3: TGTGCCAGCAGTTTCGCCGGAGTGGGTGCTTTCTTT. This gives the protein CASSFAGVGAFF.

This rearrangement joins TRBV5-1 to TRBJ2-2; D remains ambiguous. Per germline, CDR1 SGHRS and CDR2 YFSETQ. V was pared by 0 bases and J by 4 bases, with 10 bases between. This CDR3 contains 15 residues. CDR3 sequence reads: CASSLDTSSTGELFF. CDR3 DNA: TGCGCCAGCAGCTTGGACACAAGTAGCACCGGGGAGCTGTTTTTT.

The chain employs TRBV7-2 and TRBJ2-7, with 12 bases fitting TRBD2. Germline V CDR1 and CDR2: SGHTA, FQGNSA. The CDR3 consists of 15 residues. The ends lost 5 bases at V and 3 bases at J; junction bases unmatched: 5. CDR3 region: CASSTTSGGIYEQYF. The CDR3 DNA reads as TGTGCCAGCAGCACGACTAGCGGGGGCATCTACGAGCAGTACTTC. The full variable domain, completed using reference TRBV7-2 and TRBJ2-7, is GAGVSQSPSNKVTEKGKDVELRCDPISGHTALYWYRQSLGQGLEFLIYFQGNSAPDKSGLPSDRFSAERTGGSVSTLTIQRTQQEDSAVYLCASSTTSGGIYEQYFGPGTRLTVT.

This clonotype was counted between two and nine times. The rearrangement joins TRBV2 to TRBJ1-2; no clear D. Trimming stripped 4 bases from V and 8 bases from J, with 14 bases between. The CDR3 covers 13 residues. CDR1 is SNHLY, CDR2 FYNNEI, per germline. CDR3 sequence (DNA): TGTGCCAGCAGTGTAGGGCTCACTCGAGGCTACACCTTC. Translating it yields CASSVGLTRGYTF. Based on the CDR3 plus reference TRBV2 and TRBJ1-2, the full variable domain is EPEVTQTPSHQVTQMGQEVILRCVPISNHLYFYWYRQILGQKVEFLVSFYNNEISEKSEIFDDQFSVERPDGSNFTLKIRSTKLEDSAMYFCASSVGLTRGYTFGSGTRLTVV.

Only a few counts were recorded for this clonotype. V usage is TRBV7-9 and J usage is TRBJ1-2; 10 bases are a match to TRBD1. V lost 5 bases to trimming and J lost 4 bases; unmatched junction nucleotides: 7. Germline V CDR1 and CDR2: SEHNR, FQNEAQ (reference sequence). The CDR3 extends over 15 amino acids. The CDR3 nucleotides read TGTGCCAGCAGCCCACAGGGACAGGGGACCTATGGCTACACCTTC. Its protein product is CASSPQGQGTYGYTF.

This clonotype has more than one count but fewer than ten. V and J are TRBV24-1 and TRBJ2-5; no clear D gene. CDR3 size: 13 residues. V lost 4 bases, J lost 5 bases, and 10 bases lay in between. Germline CDR1 and CDR2: KGHDR and SFDVKD. In DNA, the CDR3 is TGTGCCACCAGTGAACCCATGGGTGAGACCCAGTACTTC. Amino acids: CATSEPMGETQYF.

This clonotype was detected only a few times. V is TRBV6-5 and J is TRBJ2-6; weak D call: TRBD1 (6 bases). CDR3 length equals 16 residues. Germline V gene data show CDR1 as MNHEY and CDR2 as SVGAGI. Trimming removed 5 bases from V and 4 bases from J, with 15 bases in between. The DNA of the CDR3 is TGTGCCAGCAGTAGGGACACCCTACCCGGGGCCAACGTCCTGACTTTC. Amino acids: CASSRDTLPGANVLTF.

The V and J genes are TRBV5-1 and TRBJ1-4; 7 bases are shared with TRBD1. CDR3 length: 18 amino acids. V lost 4 bases and J lost 6; bases outside the gene matches: 18. Germline V gene data show CDR1 as SGHRS and CDR2 as YFSETQ. CDR3 region: CASSDGQVGGVRDEKLFF. The DNA for the CDR3 is TGCGCCAGCAGCGATGGACAGGTTGGGGGTGTTCGGGATGAAAAACTGTTTTTT. The full variable domain, its missing parts supplied by reference TRBV5-1 and TRBJ1-4, is KAGVTQTPRYLIKTRGQQVTLSCSPISGHRSVSWYQQTPGQGLQFLFEYFSETQRNKGNFPGRFSGRQFSNSRSEMNVSTLELGDSALYLCASSDGQVGGVRDEKLFFGSGTQLSVL.

The chain is built from TRBV18 and TRBJ2-1; the match to TRBD1 covers 11 bases. TRBJ2-7 matches the DNA end more closely, so the J call is doubtful. This CDR3 has 17 residues. Germline CDR1 and CDR2: KGHSH and LQKENI. The CDR3 loop reads CASSPRTGGVLGYEQYF. The CDR3 nucleotides are TGTGCCAGCTCACCACGGACAGGGGGCGTCCTTGGCTACGAGCAGTACTTC.

The chain employs TRBV9 and TRBJ2-5; 9 positions match TRBD1. The V segment lost 4 bases and the J segment 5 bases; nucleotides outside the gene matches: 9. The V gene's germline CDR1 is SGDLS and CDR2 YYNGEE. CDR3 size: 15 residues. CDR3 in DNA: TGTGCCAGCAGCCCGACAGGGGGTCTTATGGAGACCCAGTACTTC. Its translation: CASSPTGGLMETQYF.

The rearrangement links TRBV11-1 to TRBJ2-3, with 8 nucleotides matching TRBD1. V gave up 1 base and J gave up 3 bases; unmatched junction bases: 12. The CDR3 consists of 18 residues. Germline V lookup: CDR1 SGHAT, CDR2 FQDESV (reference sequence). The CDR3 loop reads CASSLVSFGTGATDTQYF. CDR3 sequence (DNA): TGTGCCAGCAGCTTAGTCTCTTTTGGGACAGGAGCAACAGATACGCAGTATTTT.

J is TRBJ2-3 and V is TRBV29-1; either TRBD1 or TRBD2 may fit D (5 bases each). Looked up from germline, CDR1 is SQVTM and CDR2 is ANQGSEA. This CDR3 is 14 amino acids long. V gave up 5 bases and J gave up 0 bases, with 12 bases separating them. The CDR3 nucleotides read TGCAGCGTTAACCGGGACGGCAGCACAGATACGCAGTATTTT. Translating it yields CSVNRDGSTDTQYF.

This clonotype showed up just a few times. This chain connects TRBV2 to TRBJ2-1; no firm D call. V dropped 8 bases and J dropped 3 bases, with 11 bases sitting between them. CDR3 length: 13 residues. CDR1 and CDR2 from the germline V gene are SNHLY and FYNNEI. The CDR3 sequence: CASGSLVYNEQFF. The CDR3 nucleotides read TGTGCCAGCGGATCGTTGGTCTACAATGAGCAGTTCTTC.

This chain connects TRBV20-1 to TRBJ2-3; tentatively, D is TRBD1 or TRBD2 (5 bases each). Trimming took 6 bases from V and 3 from J, leaving 16 bases between them. Germline V gives CDR1 DFQATT, CDR2 SNEGSKA (reference sequence). The CDR3 has 14 amino acids. This CDR3 is CSALGHEGTDTQYF. The CDR3 bases are TGCAGTGCCTTGGGTCACGAGGGGACAGATACGCAGTATTTT.

This chain connects TRBV27 to TRBJ1-1; D perhaps matches TRBD1 (5 bases). Trimming shortened V by 1 base and J by 0 bases, and 9 bases separated the two germline ends. There are 15 residues in the CDR3. Germline CDR1 MNHEY, CDR2 SMNVEV (reference sequence). DNA of the CDR3: TGTGCCAGCAGTTTATATGGGGGGATGAACACTGAAGCTTTCTTT. This sequence encodes CASSLYGGMNTEAFF.